The following is a T cell receptor (beta chain) sequence with its context. Donors sampled were nominally healthy, though unrecorded immune exposures were likely. The data derive from a study of cytomegalovirus exposure and HLA in healthy donors. This PCR relied on a set of 60 Vbeta primers and 13 Jbeta primers. The data were produced by immunoSEQ multiplex PCR, yet TCRdb's version contains in-frame clones alone and is incomplete. This table holds approximately 220,000 clones, roughly 85% found once. J lost 2 bases, V lost 0 bases, and 5 bases had no gene match. Germline CDR1 and CDR2: MNHEY and SMNVEV (reference sequence). The CDR3 spans 16 residues.

The chain carries TRBV27 and TRBJ2-7, with TRBD1 matching 9 bases. The material sequenced was PBMCs. The TCR comes from a male donor in good health and CMV-seronegative. CDR3 nucleotide sequence: TGTGCCAGCAGTTTATCCCCGGGACAGGGCCCCTACGAGCAGTACTTC. Amino acid sequence: CASSLSPGQGPYEQYF.